Presented here are 5 T cell receptor beta chains from one specimen sequenced in a study of cytomegalovirus exposure and HLA in healthy donors. Researchers ran the PCR with 60 Vbeta and 13 Jbeta primers. This table comes from immunoSEQ multiplex PCR, and its TCRdb copy is limited to in-frame clones, with some not included. This repertoire shows 95,000 to 100,000 clones, around three quarters found once; its top ten account for roughly 2%. The sample was PBMCs. The receptors were sampled from a man aged 40-50 years in good health and CMV-seronegative.

The chain has TRBV25-1 and TRBJ1-2, with D perhaps matching TRBD1 (5 bases). The ends were cut back, 7 bases at V and 3 bases at J, with 18 bases in the middle. Germline CDR1 reads MGHDK; CDR2 reads SYGVNS. This CDR3 contains 15 residues. In DNA form, the CDR3 reads TGTGCCAGCATAGGGTCGACGGGAGGGGACTATGGCTACACCTTC. Its protein is CASIGSTGGDYGYTF.

This chain joins TRBV7-2 and TRBJ2-7; weak D call: TRBD2 (5 bases). Germline V gene data show CDR1 as SGHTA and CDR2 as FQGNSA. Trimming left V 1 base short and J 7 bases short, with 11 bases between. The CDR3 contains 13 residues. Here the CDR3 DNA reads TGTGCCAGCAGCTTAGTTGGGTCGGGAGAGCAGTACTTC. Encoded protein: CASSLVGSGEQYF.

The rearrangement links TRBV29-1 to TRBJ2-5; D unclear. This CDR3 is built from 14 residues. CDR1 SQVTM and CDR2 ANQGSEA come from the germline V gene. The V and J ends lost 7 bases and 6 bases respectively, with 21 bases between them. As DNA, the CDR3 is TGCAGCGGCCGTACCGACACCTCTGAGCAGACCCAGTACTTC. It specifies CSGRTDTSEQTQYF.

This clone was recorded a few times. The V call is TRBV7-9, the J call TRBJ2-7, with a possible D match to TRBD1 (7 bases). The germline CDR1 and CDR2 sequences are SEHNR and FQNEAQ (reference sequence). Deletions cut 5 bases from V and 0 bases from J, with 11 bases between. This CDR3 spans 14 amino acids. CDR3 residues: CASSAGTDSYEQYF. The CDR3 bases are TGTGCCAGCAGCGCGGGGACAGACTCCTACGAGCAGTACTTC.

The V and J genes are TRBV29-1 and TRBJ2-5; D is perhaps TRBD1 (5 bases). CDR1 and CDR2 (germline): SQVTM, ANQGSEA. V was pared by 7 bases and J by 5 bases, with 17 bases between. CDR3 size: 13 residues. The CDR3 nucleotides read TGCAGCGGTCTGCCCCAGGGTGGCGAGACCCAGTACTTC. Protein sequence: CSGLPQGGETQYF.